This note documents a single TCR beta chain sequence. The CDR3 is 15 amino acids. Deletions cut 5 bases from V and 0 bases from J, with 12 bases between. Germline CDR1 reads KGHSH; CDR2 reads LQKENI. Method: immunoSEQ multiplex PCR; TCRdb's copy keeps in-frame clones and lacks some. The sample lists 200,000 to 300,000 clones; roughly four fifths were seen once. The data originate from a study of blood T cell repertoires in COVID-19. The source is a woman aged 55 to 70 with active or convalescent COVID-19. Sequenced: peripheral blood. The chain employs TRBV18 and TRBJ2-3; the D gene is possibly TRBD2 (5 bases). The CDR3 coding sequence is TGTGCCAGCTCATTTGGGGAGCCAAGCACAGATACGCAGTATTTT. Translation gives CASSFGEPSTDTQYF.